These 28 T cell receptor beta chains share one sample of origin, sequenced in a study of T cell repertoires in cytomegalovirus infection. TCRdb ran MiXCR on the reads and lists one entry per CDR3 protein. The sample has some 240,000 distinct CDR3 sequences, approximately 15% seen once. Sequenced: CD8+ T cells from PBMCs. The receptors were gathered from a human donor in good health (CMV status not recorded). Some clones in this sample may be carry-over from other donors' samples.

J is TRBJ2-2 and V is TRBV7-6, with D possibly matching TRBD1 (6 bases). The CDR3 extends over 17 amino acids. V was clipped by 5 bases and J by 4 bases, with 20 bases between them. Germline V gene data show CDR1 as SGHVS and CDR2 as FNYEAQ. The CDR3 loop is CASSPPNGAGATGELFF. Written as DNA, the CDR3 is TGTGCCAGCAGCCCACCCAATGGGGCAGGGGCCACCGGGGAGCTGTTTTTT.

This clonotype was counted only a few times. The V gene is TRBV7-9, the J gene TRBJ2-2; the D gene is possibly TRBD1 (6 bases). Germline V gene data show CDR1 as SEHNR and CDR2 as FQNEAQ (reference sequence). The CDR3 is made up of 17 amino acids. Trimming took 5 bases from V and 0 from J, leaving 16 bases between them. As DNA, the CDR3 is TGTGCCAGCAGCCCCCCAAAACAGGGTGCGAACACCGGGGAGCTGTTTTTT. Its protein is CASSPPKQGANTGELFF.

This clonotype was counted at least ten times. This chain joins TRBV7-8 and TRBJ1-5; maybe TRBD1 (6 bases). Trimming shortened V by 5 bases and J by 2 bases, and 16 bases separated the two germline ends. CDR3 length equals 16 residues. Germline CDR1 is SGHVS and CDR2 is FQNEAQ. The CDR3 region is CASSLNTGLGNQPQHF. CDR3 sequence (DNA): TGTGCCAGCAGCCTCAACACAGGGTTAGGCAATCAGCCCCAGCATTTT.

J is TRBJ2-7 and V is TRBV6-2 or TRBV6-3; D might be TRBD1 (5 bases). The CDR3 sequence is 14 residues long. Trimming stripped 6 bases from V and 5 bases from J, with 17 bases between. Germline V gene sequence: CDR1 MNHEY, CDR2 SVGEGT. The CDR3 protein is CASSVNTLQDEQYF. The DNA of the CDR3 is TGTGCCAGCAGCGTGAATACTTTACAGGACGAGCAGTACTTC.

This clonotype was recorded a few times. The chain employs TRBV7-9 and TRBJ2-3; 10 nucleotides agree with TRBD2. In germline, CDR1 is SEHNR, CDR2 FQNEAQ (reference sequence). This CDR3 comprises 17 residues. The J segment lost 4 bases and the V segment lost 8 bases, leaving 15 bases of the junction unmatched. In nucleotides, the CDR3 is TGTGCCAGCCGAGGTTCTATAGTAGCGGGGGGACCAGATACGCAGTATTTT. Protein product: CASRGSIVAGGPDTQYF.

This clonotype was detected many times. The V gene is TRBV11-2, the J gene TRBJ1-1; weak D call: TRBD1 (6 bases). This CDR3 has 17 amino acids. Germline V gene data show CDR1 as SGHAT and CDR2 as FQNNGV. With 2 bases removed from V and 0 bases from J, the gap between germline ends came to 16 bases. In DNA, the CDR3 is TGTGCCAGCAGCTTAAGAGGACAGACTTACTTGAACACTGAAGCTTTCTTT. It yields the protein CASSLRGQTYLNTEAFF.

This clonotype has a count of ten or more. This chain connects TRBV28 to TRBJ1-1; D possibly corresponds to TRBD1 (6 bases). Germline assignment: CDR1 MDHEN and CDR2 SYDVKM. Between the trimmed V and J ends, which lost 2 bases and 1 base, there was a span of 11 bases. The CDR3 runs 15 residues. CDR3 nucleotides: TGTGCCAGCAGTTTAAACAGGGATACGAACACTGAAGCTTTCTTT. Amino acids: CASSLNRDTNTEAFF.

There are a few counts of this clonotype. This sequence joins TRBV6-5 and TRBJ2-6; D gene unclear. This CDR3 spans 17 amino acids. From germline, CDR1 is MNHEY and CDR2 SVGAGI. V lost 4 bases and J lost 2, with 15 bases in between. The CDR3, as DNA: TGTGCCAGCAGTTTTGGTCCGCCGCTGGCTGGGGCCAACGTCCTGACTTTC. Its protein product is CASSFGPPLAGANVLTF.

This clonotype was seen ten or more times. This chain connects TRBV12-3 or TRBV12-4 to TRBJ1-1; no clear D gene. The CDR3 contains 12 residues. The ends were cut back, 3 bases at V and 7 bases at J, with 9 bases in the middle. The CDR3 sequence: CASSLTGIEAFF. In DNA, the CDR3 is TGTGCCAGCAGTTTGACCGGTATTGAAGCTTTCTTT.

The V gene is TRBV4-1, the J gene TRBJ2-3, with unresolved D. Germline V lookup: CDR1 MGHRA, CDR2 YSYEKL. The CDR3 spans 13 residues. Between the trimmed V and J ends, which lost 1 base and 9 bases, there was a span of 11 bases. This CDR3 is CASSQGEGQTQYF. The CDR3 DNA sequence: TGCGCCAGCAGCCAAGGGGAAGGGCAAACGCAGTATTTT.

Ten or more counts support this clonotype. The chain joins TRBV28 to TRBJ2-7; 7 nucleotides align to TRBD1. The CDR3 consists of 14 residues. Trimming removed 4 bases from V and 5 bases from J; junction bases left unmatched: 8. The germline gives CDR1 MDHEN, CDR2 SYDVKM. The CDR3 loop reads CASSSTGFSHEQYF. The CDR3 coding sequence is TGTGCCAGCAGTTCGACAGGGTTCAGCCACGAGCAGTACTTC.

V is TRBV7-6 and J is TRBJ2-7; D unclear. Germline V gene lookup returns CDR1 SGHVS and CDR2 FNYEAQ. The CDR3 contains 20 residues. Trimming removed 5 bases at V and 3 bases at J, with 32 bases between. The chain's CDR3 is CASSPHVPPPANREIYEQYF. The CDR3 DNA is TGTGCCAGCAGCCCCCATGTCCCCCCCCCGGCGAACAGAGAGATCTACGAGCAGTACTTC.

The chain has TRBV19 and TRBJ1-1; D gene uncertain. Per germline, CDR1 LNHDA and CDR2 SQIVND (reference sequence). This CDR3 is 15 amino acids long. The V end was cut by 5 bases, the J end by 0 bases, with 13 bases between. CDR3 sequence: CASSGRPAMNTEAFF. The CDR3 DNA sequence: TGTGCCAGTAGTGGTCGGCCAGCCATGAACACTGAAGCTTTCTTT.

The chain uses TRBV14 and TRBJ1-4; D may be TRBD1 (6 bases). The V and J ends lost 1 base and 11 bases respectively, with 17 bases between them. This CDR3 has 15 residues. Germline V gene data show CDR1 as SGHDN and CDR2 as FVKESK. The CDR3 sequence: CASSQAEGVFEKLFF. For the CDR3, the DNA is TGTGCCAGCAGCCAAGCGGAGGGGGTGTTCGAGAAACTGTTTTTT.

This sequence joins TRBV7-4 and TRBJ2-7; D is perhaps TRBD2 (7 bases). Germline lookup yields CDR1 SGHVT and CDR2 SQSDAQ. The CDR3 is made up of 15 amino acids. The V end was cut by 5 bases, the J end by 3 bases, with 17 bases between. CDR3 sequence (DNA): TGTGCCAGCAGCCCCGGCGGGGGCCCAAACTACGAGCAGTACTTC. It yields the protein CASSPGGGPNYEQYF.

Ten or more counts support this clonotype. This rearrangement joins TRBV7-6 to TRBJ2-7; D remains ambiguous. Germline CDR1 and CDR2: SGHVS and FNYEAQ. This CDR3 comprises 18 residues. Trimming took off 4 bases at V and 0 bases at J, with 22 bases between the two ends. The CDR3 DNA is TGTGCCAGCAGCTCCCTAGGGCCCCAGCAAAACCCCTCCTACGAGCAGTACTTC. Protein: CASSSLGPQQNPSYEQYF.

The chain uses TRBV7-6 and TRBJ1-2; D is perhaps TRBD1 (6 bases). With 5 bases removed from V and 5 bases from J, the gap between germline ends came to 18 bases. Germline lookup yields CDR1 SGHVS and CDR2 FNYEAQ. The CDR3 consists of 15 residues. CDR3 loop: CASSLGTQFKYGYTF. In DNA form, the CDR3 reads TGTGCCAGCAGCCTGGGGACACAATTTAAGTATGGCTACACCTTC.

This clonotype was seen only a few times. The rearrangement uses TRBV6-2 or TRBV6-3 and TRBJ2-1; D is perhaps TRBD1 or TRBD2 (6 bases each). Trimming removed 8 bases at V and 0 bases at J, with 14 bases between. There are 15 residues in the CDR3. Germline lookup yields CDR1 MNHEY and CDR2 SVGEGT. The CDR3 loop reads CASEGGSNSYNEQFF. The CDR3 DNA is TGTGCCAGCGAGGGGGGATCCAACTCCTACAATGAGCAGTTCTTC.

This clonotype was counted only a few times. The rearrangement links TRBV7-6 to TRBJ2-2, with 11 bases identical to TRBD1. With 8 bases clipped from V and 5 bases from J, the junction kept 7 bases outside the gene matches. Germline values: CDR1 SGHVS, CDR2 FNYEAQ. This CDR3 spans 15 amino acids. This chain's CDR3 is CASAGQGARTGELFF. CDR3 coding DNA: TGTGCCAGCGCCGGACAGGGGGCAAGGACCGGGGAGCTGTTTTTT.

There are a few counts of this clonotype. The CDR3 sequence: CASSLVGGAIWETQYF. CDR3 in DNA: TGTGCCAGCAGCTTAGTTGGGGGGGCGATTTGGGAGACCCAGTACTTC. The chain employs TRBV7-2 and TRBJ2-5; weak D call: TRBD2 (7 bases). This CDR3 region has 16 residues. V was pared by 1 base and J by 5 bases, with 17 bases between. Germline-derived CDR1 and CDR2 are SGHTA and FQGNSA.

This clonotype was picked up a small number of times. The CDR3 loop reads CASSSAQFNGGRRATLYTQYF. The CDR3 nucleotides are TGTGCCAGCAGTTCGGCGCAGTTCAATGGCGGTAGGAGGGCTACTCTTTATACGCAGTATTTT. The chain carries TRBV28 and TRBJ2-3; D may be TRBD2 (6 bases). This CDR3 is 21 amino acids long. Germline V gene lookup returns CDR1 MDHEN and CDR2 SYDVKM. V gave up 4 bases and J gave up 7 bases, with 36 bases separating them.

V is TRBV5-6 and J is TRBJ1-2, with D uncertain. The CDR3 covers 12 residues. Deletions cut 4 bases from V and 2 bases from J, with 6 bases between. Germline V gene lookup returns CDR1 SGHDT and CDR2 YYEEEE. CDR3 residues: CASSPQNYGYTF. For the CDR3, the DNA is TGTGCCAGCAGCCCGCAGAACTATGGCTACACCTTC.

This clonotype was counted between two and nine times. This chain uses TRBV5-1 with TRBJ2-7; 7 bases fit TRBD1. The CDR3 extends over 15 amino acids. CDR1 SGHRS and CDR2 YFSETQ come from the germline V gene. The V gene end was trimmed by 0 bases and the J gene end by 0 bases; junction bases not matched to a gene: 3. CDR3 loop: CASSLGGGSSYEQYF. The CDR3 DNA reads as TGCGCCAGCAGCTTGGGAGGGGGCTCCTCCTACGAGCAGTACTTC. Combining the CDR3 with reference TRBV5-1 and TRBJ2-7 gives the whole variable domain KAGVTQTPRYLIKTRGQQVTLSCSPISGHRSVSWYQQTPGQGLQFLFEYFSETQRNKGNFPGRFSGRQFSNSRSEMNVSTLELGDSALYLCASSLGGGSSYEQYFGPGTRLTVT.

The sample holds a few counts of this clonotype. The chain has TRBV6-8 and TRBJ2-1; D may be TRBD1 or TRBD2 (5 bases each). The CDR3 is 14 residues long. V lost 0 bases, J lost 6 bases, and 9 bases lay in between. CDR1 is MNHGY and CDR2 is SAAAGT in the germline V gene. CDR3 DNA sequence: TGTGCCAGCAGTTACTCCGGGGCGACCAATGAGCAGTTCTTC. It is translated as CASSYSGATNEQFF.

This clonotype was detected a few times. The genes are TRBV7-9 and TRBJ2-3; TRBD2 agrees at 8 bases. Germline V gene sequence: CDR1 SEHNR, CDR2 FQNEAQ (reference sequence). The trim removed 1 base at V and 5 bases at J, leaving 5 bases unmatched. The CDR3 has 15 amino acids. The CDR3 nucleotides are TGTGCCAGCAGCTTAGAGTTGCGGGGGGAAGATACGCAGTATTTT. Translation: CASSLELRGEDTQYF.

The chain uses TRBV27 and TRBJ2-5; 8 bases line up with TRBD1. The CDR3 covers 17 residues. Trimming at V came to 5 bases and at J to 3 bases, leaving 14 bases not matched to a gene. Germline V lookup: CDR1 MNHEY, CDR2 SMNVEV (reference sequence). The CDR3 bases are TGTGCCAGCAGTGCAATCGCGGACAGGGCCGAGGAAGAGACCCAGTACTTC. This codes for CASSAIADRAEEETQYF.

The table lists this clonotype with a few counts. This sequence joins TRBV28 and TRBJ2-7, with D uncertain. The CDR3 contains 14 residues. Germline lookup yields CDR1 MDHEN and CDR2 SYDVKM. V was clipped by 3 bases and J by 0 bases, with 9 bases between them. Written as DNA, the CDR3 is TGTGCCAGCAGTTTGGATGTAAGCTCCTACGAGCAGTACTTC. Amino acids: CASSLDVSSYEQYF.

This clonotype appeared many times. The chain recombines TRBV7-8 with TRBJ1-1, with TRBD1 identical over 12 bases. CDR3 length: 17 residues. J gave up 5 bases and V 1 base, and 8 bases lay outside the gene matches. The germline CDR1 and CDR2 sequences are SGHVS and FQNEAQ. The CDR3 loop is CASSLVGTGGSWTEAFF. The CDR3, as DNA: TGTGCCAGCAGCTTAGTAGGGACAGGGGGCTCGTGGACTGAAGCTTTCTTT.